Included here is one T cell receptor beta chain sequence, with context. The antigen is unknown. The data originate from a study of cytomegalovirus exposure and HLA in healthy donors. Study details: Falling in the Caucasian-associated ancestry cluster were about 82% of about 400 genotyped donors.

Regarding the study as a whole: Indistinguishability led to the exclusion of some V segments, TRBV6-2 and TRBV6-3 included.

The CDR3 extends over 15 amino acids. J lost 4 bases, V lost 7 bases, and 5 bases had no gene match. Germline V gene sequence: CDR1 SGHTA, CDR2 FQGTGA. PCR amplification relied on 60 Vbeta primers (plus 13 Jbeta primers). TCRdb keeps only in-frame clones here, not all; method: immunoSEQ multiplex PCR. This sample has roughly 60,000 clones, with 65% to 75% found just once. The sequencing sample was made of PBMCs. This chain uses TRBV7-3 with TRBJ2-2; 11 nucleotides align to TRBD2. The TCR sequence derives from a woman aged 25 to 39 in good health and CMV-seronegative. CDR3 coding DNA: TGTGCCAGCACCATAGGACTAGCGGGCACCGGGGAGCTGTTTTTT. The encoded protein is CASTIGLAGTGELFF.